This T cell receptor beta chain originates from a study of cytomegalovirus exposure and HLA in healthy donors. On this clone itself: Its target is unknown.

The PCR employed 60 Vbeta primers together with 13 Jbeta primers. Sequenced by immunoSEQ multiplex PCR; TCRdb stores in-frame clones only, minus some. Among tens of thousands of clones listed, about 69% were seen once. Study findings and constraints: The authors later found HLA-associated TCR beta chains more clonally expanded than equally common others. In vitro checks showed that a few CMV-associated chains really do target CMV antigens.

Germline-derived CDR1 and CDR2 are SQVTM and ANQGSEA. Trimming stripped 5 bases from V and 7 bases from J, with 18 bases between. CDR3 length: 13 residues. The rearrangement links TRBV29-1 to TRBJ2-7; D perhaps matches TRBD2 (7 bases). The receptor was derived from a man aged 25 to 40 in good health and CMV-seropositive. The material sequenced was PBMCs. DNA of the CDR3: TGCAGCGTTCGGGGTAGGGGGGGCCTGGAGCAGTACTTC. This codes for CSVRGRGGLEQYF.